This TCR beta chain was observed in a study of shared clonotypes between healthy human individuals. In the case of this clone: No antigen is known for it. Different DNA sequences within this sample yield the same CDR3.

The study enrolled healthy HIV-negative adults without recent acute infections or vaccinations as donors. CD4+ cell separation produced CD45RA+ naive and CD45RA-negative memory subsets. Produced via immunoSEQ multiplex PCR; TCRdb's table is partial and in-frame only. The table includes 850,000 to 1,200,000 clones, under 80% detected once. Whole-study findings and limits: Roughly 5% of naive CD4 clonotypes were shared across a few donors.

The sequenced material came from memory CD4+ T cells sorted from blood. Subset noted: CD45RA-negative fraction. The TCR comes from a man between 18 and 29 years old in good health.

CDR3 sequence: CASSTGDRGSYEQYF. The CDR3 nucleotides read TGCGCCAGCAGCACCGGGGACAGGGGTTCCTACGAGCAGTACTTC. The chain couples TRBV5-1 to TRBJ2-7; 10 bases fit TRBD1. CDR1 SGHRS and CDR2 YFSETQ come from the germline V gene. The ends lost 4 bases at V and 1 base at J; junction bases unmatched: 5. The CDR3 is 15 residues long.